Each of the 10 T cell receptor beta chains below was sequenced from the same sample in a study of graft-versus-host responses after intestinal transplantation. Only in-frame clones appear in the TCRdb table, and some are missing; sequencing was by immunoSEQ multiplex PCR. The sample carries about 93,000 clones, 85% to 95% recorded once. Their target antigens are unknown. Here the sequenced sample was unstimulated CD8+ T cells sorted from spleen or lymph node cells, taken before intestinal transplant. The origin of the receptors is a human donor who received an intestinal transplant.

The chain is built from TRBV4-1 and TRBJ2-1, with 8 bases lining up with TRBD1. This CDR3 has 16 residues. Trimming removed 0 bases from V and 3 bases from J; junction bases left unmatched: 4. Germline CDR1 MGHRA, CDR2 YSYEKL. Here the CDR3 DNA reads TGCGCCAGCAGCCAAGAGCAGGGGGCGGACTACAATGAGCAGTTCTTC. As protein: CASSQEQGADYNEQFF.

This CDR3 reads CASSKGQYTEAFF. CDR3 in DNA: TGTGCCAGCAGTAAAGGCCAGTACACTGAAGCTTTCTTT. V usage is TRBV2 and J usage is TRBJ1-1; D is undetermined. The length of the CDR3 is 13 residues. CDR1 and CDR2 (germline): SNHLY, FYNNEI. The ends were cut back, 5 bases at V and 3 bases at J, with 10 bases in the middle.

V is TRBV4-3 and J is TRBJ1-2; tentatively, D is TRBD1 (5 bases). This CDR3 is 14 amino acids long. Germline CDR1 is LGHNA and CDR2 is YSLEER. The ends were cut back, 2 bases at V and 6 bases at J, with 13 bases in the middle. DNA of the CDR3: TGCGCCAGCAGCCAAACTGGGGGGGTGGATGGCTACACCTTC. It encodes CASSQTGGVDGYTF.

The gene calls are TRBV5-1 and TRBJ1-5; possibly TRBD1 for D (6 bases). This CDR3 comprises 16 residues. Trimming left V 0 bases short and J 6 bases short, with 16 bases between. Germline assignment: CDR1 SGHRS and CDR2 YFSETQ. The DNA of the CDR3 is TGCGCCAGCAGCTTGGAGGCGGCAGGGGCGGGTCAGCCCCAGCATTTT. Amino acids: CASSLEAAGAGQPQHF. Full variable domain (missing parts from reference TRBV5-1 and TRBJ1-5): KAGVTQTPRYLIKTRGQQVTLSCSPISGHRSVSWYQQTPGQGLQFLFEYFSETQRNKGNFPGRFSGRQFSNSRSEMNVSTLELGDSALYLCASSLEAAGAGQPQHFGDGTRLSIL.

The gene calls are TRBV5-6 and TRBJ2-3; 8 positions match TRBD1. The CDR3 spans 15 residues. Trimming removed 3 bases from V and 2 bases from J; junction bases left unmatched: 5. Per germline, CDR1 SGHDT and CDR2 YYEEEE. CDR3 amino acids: CASSSDRAVTDTQYF. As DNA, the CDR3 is TGTGCCAGCAGCTCGGACAGGGCTGTCACAGATACGCAGTATTTT.

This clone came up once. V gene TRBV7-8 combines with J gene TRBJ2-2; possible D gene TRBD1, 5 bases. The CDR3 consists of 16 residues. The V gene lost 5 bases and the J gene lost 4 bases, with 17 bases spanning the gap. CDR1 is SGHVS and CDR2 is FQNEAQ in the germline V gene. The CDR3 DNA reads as TGTGCCAGCAGCCAACCACAAGGGGCAGGCACCGGGGAGCTGTTTTTT. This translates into CASSQPQGAGTGELFF.

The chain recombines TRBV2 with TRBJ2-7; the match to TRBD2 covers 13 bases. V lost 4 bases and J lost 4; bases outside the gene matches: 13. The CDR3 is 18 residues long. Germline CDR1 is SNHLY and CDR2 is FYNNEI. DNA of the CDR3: TGTGCCAGCAGTGGCCCGGGACTAGCGGGATCGGGCGGGTACGAGCAGTACTTC. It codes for CASSGPGLAGSGGYEQYF.

The CDR3 loop is CASSPQRSSYNEQFF. The CDR3 region has the DNA TGTGCCAGCAGTCCCCAGCGTAGCTCCTACAATGAGCAGTTCTTC. The chain is built from TRBV27 and TRBJ2-1, with D unclear. Germline assignment: CDR1 MNHEY and CDR2 SMNVEV (reference sequence). Trimming left V 5 bases short and J 0 bases short, with 11 bases between. CDR3 length: 15 amino acids.

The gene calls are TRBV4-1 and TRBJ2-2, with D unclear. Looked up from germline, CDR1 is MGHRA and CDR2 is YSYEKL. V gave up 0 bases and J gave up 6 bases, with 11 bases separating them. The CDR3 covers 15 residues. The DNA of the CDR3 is TGCGCCAGCAGCCAAGATACATCGACATCCGGGGAGCTGTTTTTT. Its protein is CASSQDTSTSGELFF.

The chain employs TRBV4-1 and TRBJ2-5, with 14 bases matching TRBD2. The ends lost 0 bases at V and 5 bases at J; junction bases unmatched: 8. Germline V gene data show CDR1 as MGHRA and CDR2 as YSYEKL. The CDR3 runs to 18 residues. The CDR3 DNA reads TGCGCCAGCAGCCAAGAGGGGGGACTAGCGGGAGATGACGAGACCCAGTACTTC. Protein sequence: CASSQEGGLAGDDETQYF.